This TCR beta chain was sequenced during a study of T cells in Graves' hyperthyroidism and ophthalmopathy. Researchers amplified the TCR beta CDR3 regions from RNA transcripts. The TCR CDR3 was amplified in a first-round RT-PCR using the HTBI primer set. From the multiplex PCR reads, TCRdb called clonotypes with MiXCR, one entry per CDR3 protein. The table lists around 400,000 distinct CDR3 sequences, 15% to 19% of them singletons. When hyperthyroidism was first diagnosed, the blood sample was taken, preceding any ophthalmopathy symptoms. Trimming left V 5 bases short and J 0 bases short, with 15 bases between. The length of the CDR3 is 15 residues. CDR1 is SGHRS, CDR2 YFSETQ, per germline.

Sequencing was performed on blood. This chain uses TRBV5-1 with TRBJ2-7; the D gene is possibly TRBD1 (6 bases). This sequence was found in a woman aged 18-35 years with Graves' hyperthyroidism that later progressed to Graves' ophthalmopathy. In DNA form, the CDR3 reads TGCGCCAGCAGACAGGGTAGCGCCTCCTCCTACGAGCAGTACTTC. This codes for CASRQGSASSYEQYF.